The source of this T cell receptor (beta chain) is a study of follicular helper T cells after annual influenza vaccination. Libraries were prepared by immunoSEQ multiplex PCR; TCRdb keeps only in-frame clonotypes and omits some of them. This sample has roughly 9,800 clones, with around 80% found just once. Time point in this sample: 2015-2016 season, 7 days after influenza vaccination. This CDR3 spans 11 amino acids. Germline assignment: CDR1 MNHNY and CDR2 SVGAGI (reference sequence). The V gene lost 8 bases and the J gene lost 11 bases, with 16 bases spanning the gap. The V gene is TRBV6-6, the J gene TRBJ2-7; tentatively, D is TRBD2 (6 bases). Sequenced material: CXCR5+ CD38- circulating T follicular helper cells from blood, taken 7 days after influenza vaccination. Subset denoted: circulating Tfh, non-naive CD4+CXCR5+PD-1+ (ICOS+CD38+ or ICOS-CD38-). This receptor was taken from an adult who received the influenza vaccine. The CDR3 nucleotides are TGTGCCAGCTATCTGGCGGGGTTCGAGTACTTC. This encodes CASYLAGFEYF.